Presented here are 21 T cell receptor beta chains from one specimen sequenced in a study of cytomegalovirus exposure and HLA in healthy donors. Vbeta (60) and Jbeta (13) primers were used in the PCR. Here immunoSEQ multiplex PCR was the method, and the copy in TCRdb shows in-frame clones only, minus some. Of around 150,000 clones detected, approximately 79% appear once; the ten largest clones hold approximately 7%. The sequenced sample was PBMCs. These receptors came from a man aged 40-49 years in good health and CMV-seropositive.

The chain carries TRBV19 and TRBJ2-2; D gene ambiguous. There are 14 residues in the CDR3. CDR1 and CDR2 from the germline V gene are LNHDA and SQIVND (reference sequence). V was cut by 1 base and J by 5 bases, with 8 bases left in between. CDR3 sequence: CASSIVTSTGELFF. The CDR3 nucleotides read TGTGCCAGTAGTATAGTTACTTCTACCGGGGAGCTGTTTTTT.

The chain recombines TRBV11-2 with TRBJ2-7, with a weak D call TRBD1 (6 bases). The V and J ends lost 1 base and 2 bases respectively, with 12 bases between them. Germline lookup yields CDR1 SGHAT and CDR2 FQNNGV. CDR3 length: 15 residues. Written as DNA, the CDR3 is TGTGCCAGCAGCTTAGTAGCCACAGGGACCTACGAGCAGTACTTC. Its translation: CASSLVATGTYEQYF.

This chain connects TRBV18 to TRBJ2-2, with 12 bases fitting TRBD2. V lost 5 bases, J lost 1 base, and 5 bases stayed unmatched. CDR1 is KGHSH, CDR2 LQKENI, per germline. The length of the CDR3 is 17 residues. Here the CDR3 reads CASSVTSGSENTGELFF. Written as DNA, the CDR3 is TGTGCCAGCTCAGTGACTAGCGGGAGTGAGAACACCGGGGAGCTGTTTTTT.

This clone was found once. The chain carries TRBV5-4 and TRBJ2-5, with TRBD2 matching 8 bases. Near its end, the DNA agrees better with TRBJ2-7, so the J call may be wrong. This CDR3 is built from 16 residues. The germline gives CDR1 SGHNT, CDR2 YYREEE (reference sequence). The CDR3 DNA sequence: TGTGCCAGCAGCTCCGGCCCTGCGGGAGGCTCCTACGAGCAGTACTTC. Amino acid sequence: CASSSGPAGGSYEQYF.

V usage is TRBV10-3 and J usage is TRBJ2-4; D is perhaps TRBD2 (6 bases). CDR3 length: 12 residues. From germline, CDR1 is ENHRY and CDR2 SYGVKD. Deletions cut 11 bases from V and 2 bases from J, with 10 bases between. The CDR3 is CASGGSKNIQYF. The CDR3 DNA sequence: TGTGCCTCTGGGGGGTCCAAAAACATTCAGTACTTC.

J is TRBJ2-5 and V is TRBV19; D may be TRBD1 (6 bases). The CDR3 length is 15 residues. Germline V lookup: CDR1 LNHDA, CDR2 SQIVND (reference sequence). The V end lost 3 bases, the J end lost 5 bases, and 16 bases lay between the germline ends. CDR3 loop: CASSIAARGWETQYF. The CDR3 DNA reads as TGTGCCAGTAGTATCGCGGCCAGGGGTTGGGAGACCCAGTACTTC.

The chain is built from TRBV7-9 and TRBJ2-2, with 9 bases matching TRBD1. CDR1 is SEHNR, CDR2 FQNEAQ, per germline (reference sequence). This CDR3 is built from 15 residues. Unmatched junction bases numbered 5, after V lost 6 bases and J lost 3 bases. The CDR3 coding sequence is TGTGCCAGCAGTTACCGGGACAGGGACACCGGGGAGCTGTTTTTT. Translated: CASSYRDRDTGELFF.

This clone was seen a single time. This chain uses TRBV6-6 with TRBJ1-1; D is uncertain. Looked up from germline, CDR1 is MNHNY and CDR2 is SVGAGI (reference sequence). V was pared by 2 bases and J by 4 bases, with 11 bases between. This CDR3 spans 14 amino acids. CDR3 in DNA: TGTGCCAGCAGTTACGAGGGCAGGAGCACTGAAGCTTTCTTT. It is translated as CASSYEGRSTEAFF.

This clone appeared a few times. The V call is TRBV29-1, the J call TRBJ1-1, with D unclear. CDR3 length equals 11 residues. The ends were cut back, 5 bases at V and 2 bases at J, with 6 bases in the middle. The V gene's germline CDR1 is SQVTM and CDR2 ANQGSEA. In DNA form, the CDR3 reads TGCAGCGTTCACAGCAACACTGAAGCTTTCTTT. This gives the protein CSVHSNTEAFF.

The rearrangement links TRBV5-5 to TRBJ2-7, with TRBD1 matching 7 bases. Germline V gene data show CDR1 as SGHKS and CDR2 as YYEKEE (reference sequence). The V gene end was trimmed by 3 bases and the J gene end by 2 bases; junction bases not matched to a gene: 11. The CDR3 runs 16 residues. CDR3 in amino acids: CASSYGAGTATYEQYF. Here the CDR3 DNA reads TGTGCCAGCAGCTACGGAGCCGGGACAGCCACCTACGAGCAGTACTTC.

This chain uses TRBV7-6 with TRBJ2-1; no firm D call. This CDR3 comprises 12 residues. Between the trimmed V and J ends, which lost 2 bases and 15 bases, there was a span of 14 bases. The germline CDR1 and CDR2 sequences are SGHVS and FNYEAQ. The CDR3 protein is CASSLLGFEWFF. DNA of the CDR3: TGTGCCAGCAGCTTACTCGGTTTCGAGTGGTTCTTC.

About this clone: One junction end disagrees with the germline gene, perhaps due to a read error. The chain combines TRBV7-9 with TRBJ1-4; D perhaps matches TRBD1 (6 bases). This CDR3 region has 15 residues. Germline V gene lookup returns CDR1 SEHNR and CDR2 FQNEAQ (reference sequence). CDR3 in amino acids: CSSSPVGGAHEKLFF. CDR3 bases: TGTTCCAGCAGCCCTGTTGGGGGGGCGCACGAAAAACTGTTTTTT.

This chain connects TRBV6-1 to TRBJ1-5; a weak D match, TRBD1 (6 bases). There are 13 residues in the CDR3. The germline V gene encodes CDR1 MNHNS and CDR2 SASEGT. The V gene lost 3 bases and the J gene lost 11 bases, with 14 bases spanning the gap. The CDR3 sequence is CASSDVTGTTQHF. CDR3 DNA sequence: TGTGCCAGCAGTGACGTGACAGGCACGACCCAGCATTTT.

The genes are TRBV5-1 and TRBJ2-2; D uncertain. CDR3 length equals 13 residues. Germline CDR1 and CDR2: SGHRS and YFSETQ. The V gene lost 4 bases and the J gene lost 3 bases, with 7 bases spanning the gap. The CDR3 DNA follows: TGCGCCAGCAGCCCTAGTTACACCGGGGAGCTGTTTTTT. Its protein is CASSPSYTGELFF.

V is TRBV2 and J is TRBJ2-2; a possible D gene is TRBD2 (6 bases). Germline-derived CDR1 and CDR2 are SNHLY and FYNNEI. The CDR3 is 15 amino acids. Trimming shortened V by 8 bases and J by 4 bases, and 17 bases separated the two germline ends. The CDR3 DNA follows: TGTGCCAGCGCTTACGGGAGTAGAATCACCGGGGAGCTGTTTTTT. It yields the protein CASAYGSRITGELFF.

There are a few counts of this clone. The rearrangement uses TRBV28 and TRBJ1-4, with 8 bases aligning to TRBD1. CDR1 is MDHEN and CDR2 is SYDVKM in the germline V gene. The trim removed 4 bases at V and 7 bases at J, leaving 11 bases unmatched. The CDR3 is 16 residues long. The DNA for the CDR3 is TGTGCCAGCAGTTCGAATCGACAGGGGAAAAGTGAAAAACTGTTTTTT. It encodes CASSSNRQGKSEKLFF.

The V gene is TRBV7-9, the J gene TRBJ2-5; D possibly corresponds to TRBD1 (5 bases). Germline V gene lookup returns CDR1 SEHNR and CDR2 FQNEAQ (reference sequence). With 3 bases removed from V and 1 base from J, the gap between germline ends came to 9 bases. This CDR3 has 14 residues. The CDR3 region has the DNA TGTGCCAGCAGCTTTACGACAGTCCAAGAGACCCAGTACTTC. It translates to CASSFTTVQETQYF.

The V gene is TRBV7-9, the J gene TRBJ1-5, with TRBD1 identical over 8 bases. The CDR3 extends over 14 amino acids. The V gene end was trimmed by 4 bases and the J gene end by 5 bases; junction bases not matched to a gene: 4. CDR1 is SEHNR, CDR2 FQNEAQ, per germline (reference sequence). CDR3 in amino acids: CASSSDRGYQPQHF. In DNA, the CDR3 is TGTGCCAGCAGCTCTGACAGGGGATATCAGCCCCAGCATTTT.

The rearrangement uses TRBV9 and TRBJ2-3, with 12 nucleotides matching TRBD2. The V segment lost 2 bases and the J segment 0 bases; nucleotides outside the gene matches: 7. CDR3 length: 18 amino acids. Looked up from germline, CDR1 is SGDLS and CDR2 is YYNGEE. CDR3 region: CASSVSLGTSGSTDTQYF. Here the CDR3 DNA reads TGTGCCAGCAGCGTGAGCCTAGGGACTAGCGGGAGCACAGATACGCAGTATTTT.

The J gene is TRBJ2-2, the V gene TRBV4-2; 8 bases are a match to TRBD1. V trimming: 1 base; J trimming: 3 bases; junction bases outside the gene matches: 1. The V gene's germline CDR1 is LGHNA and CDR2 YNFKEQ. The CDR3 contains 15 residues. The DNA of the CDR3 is TGTGCCAGCAGCCAAGCGGACAGGGACACCGGGGAGCTGTTTTTT. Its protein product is CASSQADRDTGELFF.

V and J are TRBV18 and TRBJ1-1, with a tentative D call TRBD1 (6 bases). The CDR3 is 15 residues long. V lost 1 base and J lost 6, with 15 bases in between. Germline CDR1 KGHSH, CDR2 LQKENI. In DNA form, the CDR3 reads TGTGCCAGCTCACCACATTTGGGGGCGCAGTCTGAAGCTTTCTTT. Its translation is CASSPHLGAQSEAFF.